This T cell receptor beta chain was found in a study of blood T cell repertoires in COVID-19. Method: immunoSEQ multiplex PCR; TCRdb's copy keeps in-frame clones and lacks some. The sample lists about 480,000 clones; roughly 89% were seen once. The CDR3 spans 14 residues. Trimming took 3 bases from V and 4 from J; bases not matched to a gene: 3. CDR1 is WSHSY, CDR2 SAAADI, per germline. Seattle enrolled patients during active infection and tracked them longitudinally. The source is a man aged 18 to 30 with COVID-19, enrolled during active disease. The chain carries TRBV10-2 and TRBJ2-1; TRBD1 agrees at 7 bases. The sample consisted of peripheral blood. CDR3 protein: CASSDTGAYNEQFF. The CDR3, as DNA: TGCGCCAGCAGTGACACAGGGGCATACAATGAGCAGTTCTTC.